The 3 T cell receptor beta chains below were found in one sample sequenced in a study of T cell repertoires in cytomegalovirus infection (dated by TCRdb to 2018 to 2020). No antigens are known for them. TCRdb names Illumina HiSeq 1500 as the instrument used. The public reads were reanalyzed by TCRdb: fastp trimming at Q25, MiXCR alignment, in-frame beta chains only. CDR3 protein sequences are deduplicated, and each keeps its most common genes and DNA. Here the sample has some 480,000 distinct CDR3 sequences; around 35% occur a single time. Roughly a sixth of the sample rests with the top ten. The sample's treatment or condition label, in plain terms: in vitro stimulation with specific CMV peptide epitopes to enrich CMV-specific T cells. The sample was cultured PBMCs, taken from culture after CMV antigen stimulation. These receptors all come from a human donor in good health (CMV status not recorded). Some clones in this sample may be carry-over from other donors' samples.

In regard to this clonotype: A clone one base away is much larger, so this may be a read error. CDR3 bases: TGTGCCAGCAGGATGACAGGGAACACCGGGGAGCTGTTTTTT. This translates into CASRMTGNTGELFF. The J gene is TRBJ2-2, the V gene TRBV28; D is perhaps TRBD1 (6 bases). V was shortened by 6 bases and J by 1 base, with 9 bases between the two germline ends. The CDR3 runs 14 residues. Germline CDR1 reads MDHEN; CDR2 reads SYDVKM.

This rearrangement joins TRBV11-2 to TRBJ1-4; a possible D gene is TRBD1 (6 bases). Germline V gene sequence: CDR1 SGHAT, CDR2 FQNNGV. Trimming stripped 5 bases from V and 8 bases from J, with 12 bases between. The CDR3 spans 13 residues. CDR3 residues: CASSGTGREKLFF. The CDR3 bases are TGTGCCAGCAGCGGAACAGGGAGGGAAAAACTGTTTTTT.

This clonotype was seen ten or more times. This sequence joins TRBV7-8 and TRBJ1-5, with no clear D. The germline V and J ends were trimmed by 1 base and 4 bases, with 11 bases remaining between them. From germline, CDR1 is SGHVS and CDR2 FQNEAQ. The CDR3 extends over 15 amino acids. This CDR3 reads CASSLELQPNQPQHF. For the CDR3, the DNA is TGTGCCAGCAGCTTAGAGTTACAGCCAAATCAGCCCCAGCATTTT.